The rows below give T cell receptor beta chains drawn from one sample of a study of neoadjuvant nivolumab and ipilimumab in lung cancer. Profiled with immunoSEQ multiplex PCR; TCRdb holds only in-frame clones, not every one. The sample carries tens of thousands of clones, 90% recorded once. Material: peripheral blood, obtained after neoadjuvant nivolumab, alone or with ipilimumab, at or shortly before surgery. All receptors come from an adult with non-small cell lung cancer. Each CDR3 is given with its conserved first and last residue. A D gene is named only where the DNA matches it firmly. Only part of the rows carry a size: once, few, many, or a class if the clone is expanded.

D gene	V gene	J gene	clone size	CDR3 DNA	CDR3 protein
TRBD1	TRBV5-6	TRBJ1-1	NA	TGTGCCAGCAGCCTGGAGGGGACAGGGCCTGAAGCTTTCTTT	CASSLEGTGPEAFF
NA	TRBV5-6	TRBJ2-7	NA	TGTGCCAGCAAGTTTGGACGGTGGACTTCCTACGAGCAGTACTTC	CASKFGRWTSYEQYF
NA	TRBV5-6	TRBJ1-4	NA	TGTGCCAGCAGGAGAAACCAGGCTCCGGAGGAAAAACTGTTTTTT	CASRRNQAPEEKLFF
NA	TRBV19	TRBJ2-5	NA	TGTGCCAGTAGTTCGGAAGAGACCCAGTACTTC	CASSSEETQYF
NA	TRBV6-5	TRBJ1-2	NA	TGTGCCAGCTCACAAGTAGGGTATGGCTACACCTTC	CASSQVGYGYTF
NA	TRBV7-8	TRBJ1-4	NA	TGTGCCAGCAGCATCCGGACACCAAAGACCGCAACTAATGAAAAACTGTTTTTT	CASSIRTPKTATNEKLFF
NA	TRBV29-1	TRBJ1-2	NA	TGCAGCGTTGGAGGCTATGGCTACACCTTC	CSVGGYGYTF
NA	TRBV7-9	TRBJ1-2	NA	TGTGCCAGCAGCTCCGGACAGAAAAACTATGGCTACACCTTC	CASSSGQKNYGYTF
TRBD1	TRBV5-4	TRBJ1-5	NA	TGTGCCAGCAGCCCCACAGGGGGTCAGCCCCAGCATTTT	CASSPTGGQPQHF
NA	TRBV11-1	TRBJ1-1	NA	TGTGCCAGCAGCTTACAGGGTTACACTGAAGCTTTCTTT	CASSLQGYTEAFF
NA	TRBV2	TRBJ2-3	NA	TGTGCCAGCAGTGTTTCCGGAAATACGCAGTATTTT	CASSVSGNTQYF
TRBD1	TRBV14	TRBJ2-1	NA	TGTGCCAGCAGCCACGTAACAGGGGGCGCCTCTTACAATGAGCAGTTCTTC	CASSHVTGGASYNEQFF
TRBD1	TRBV14	TRBJ1-4	once	TGTGCCAGCAGCCAAGGCGGACAGGCGGGTGAAAAACTGTTTTTT	CASSQGGQAGEKLFF
TRBD1	TRBV2	TRBJ1-6	NA	TGTGCCAGCAGTTCCAATTTTGGGACAGGCGGTAATTCACCCCTCCACTTT	CASSSNFGTGGNSPLHF
TRBD2	TRBV2	TRBJ2-3	NA	TGTGCCAGCAGTTTAGCGGGGGCCAGCACAGATACGCAGTATTTT	CASSLAGASTDTQYF
NA	TRBV6-5	TRBJ1-2	NA	TGTGCCACAAATGGGGGCTATGGCTACACCTTC	CATNGGYGYTF
NA	TRBV10-1	TRBJ2-7	NA	TGCGCCAGCAGTGAGACAGCCAGCCGATTATCCTACGAGCAGTACTTC	CASSETASRLSYEQYF
NA	TRBV5-4	TRBJ1-1	NA	TGTGCCAGCAGCTTGGATCCCCTTACAGGTGAATACACTGAAGCTTTCTTT	CASSLDPLTGEYTEAFF
NA	TRBV7-2	TRBJ1-5	NA	TGTGCCAGCAGCTTAGGAGTGAACAATCAGCCCCAGCATTTT	CASSLGVNNQPQHF
NA	TRBV5-1	TRBJ2-7	NA	TGCGCCAGCAGCTTGAGCGGCGAGGGCTACGAGCAGTACTTC	CASSLSGEGYEQYF
NA	TRBV18	TRBJ1-4	NA	TGTGCCAGCTCACCGGAAGGCCCAACTAATGAAAAACTGTTTTTT	CASSPEGPTNEKLFF
NA	TRBV18	TRBJ1-5	NA	TGTGCCAGCTCACCAGAAGGGCTTGGCAATCAGCCCCAGCATTTT	CASSPEGLGNQPQHF
NA	TRBV5-5	TRBJ2-7	NA	TGTGCCAGCAGCTTTTTGGCCACCCTAAATGGGTACGAGCAGTACTTC	CASSFLATLNGYEQYF
NA	TRBV18	TRBJ2-3	NA	TGTGCCAGCTCACCACTGGTTAGCACAGATACGCAGTATTTT	CASSPLVSTDTQYF
NA	TRBV2	TRBJ2-5	NA	TGTGCCAGCAGCCGGGACAAGGTGCAAGAGACCCAGTACTTC	CASSRDKVQETQYF
NA	TRBV15	TRBJ2-7	NA	TGTGCCACCAGCAGAACCCGGGACGTCTCCTACGAGCAGTACTTC	CATSRTRDVSYEQYF
TRBD1	TRBV5-1	TRBJ1-1	NA	TGCGCCAGCAGCTTGGCCGGACAGGGTGGAACTGAAGCTTTCTTT	CASSLAGQGGTEAFF
NA	TRBV7-8	TRBJ1-6	NA	TGTGCCAGCAGCTCGCAGACGGGAAATTCACCCCTCCACTTT	CASSSQTGNSPLHF
TRBD1	TRBV5-1	TRBJ2-2	NA	TGCGCCAGCAGCTCGACAGGGATGAGCACCGGGGAGCTGTTTTTT	CASSSTGMSTGELFF
NA	TRBV2	TRBJ1-5	NA	TGTGCCAGCAGTGACTACAATCAGCCCCAGCATTTT	CASSDYNQPQHF
NA	TRBV4-1	TRBJ2-2	NA	TGCGCCAGCAGCCAAGAGCGCGCGGGGTTCACCGGGGAGCTGTTTTTT	CASSQERAGFTGELFF